This is a list of T cell receptor beta chains from one sample in a study of regulatory T cells in long-lasting Graves disease. TCRdb used MiXCR to reprocess the multiplex PCR reads, holding one entry per CDR3 protein. The sample contains 400,000 to 650,000 distinct CDR3 sequences, approximately 16% of which appear only once. In addition, the sample was reused for a study of T cells in Graves' hyperthyroidism and ophthalmopathy.

The source material was peripheral blood mononuclear cells (PBMCs), sampled at new diagnosis, from a patient treated with antithyroid drugs. The receptors were gathered from a woman aged 40-60 years with Graves disease. The CDR3 runs from the conserved cysteine through the conserved F or W. The D gene is left open where the match is weak. The size field is filled for only some rows; it gives once, few, many or a size class.

>.|many|TRBJ1-1|TRBV6-2/TRBV6-3
CASTPGRRNTEAFF
TGTGCCAGCACCCCTGGGAGGAGGAACACTGAAGCTTTCTTT
>.|.|TRBJ2-2|TRBV2
CASSGNLGGANAGELFF
TGTGCCAGCAGTGGAAACTTGGGGGGCGCGAACGCCGGGGAGCTGTTTTTT
>TRBD2|.|TRBJ2-3|TRBV5-1
CASTTSGGRETDTQYF
TGCGCCAGTACGACGAGCGGGGGCAGGGAGACAGATACGCAGTATTTT
>.|many|TRBJ1-1|TRBV7-3
CASSPTGTTQNTEAFF
TGTGCCAGCAGCCCTACAGGGACTACCCAGAACACTGAAGCTTTCTTT
>.|many|TRBJ2-5|TRBV9
CASSVAGVGETQYF
TGTGCCAGCAGCGTAGCAGGCGTCGGAGAGACCCAGTACTTC
>.|.|TRBJ2-7|TRBV29-1
CSVYGTGPEQYF
TGCAGCGTCTACGGCACCGGGCCGGAGCAGTACTTC
>.|few|TRBJ2-1|TRBV6-2/TRBV6-3
CASSYPPHPNEQFF
TGTGCCAGCAGTTACCCCCCCCATCCCAATGAGCAGTTCTTC
>.|few|TRBJ1-1|TRBV7-2
CASSLILEAFF
TGTGCCAGCAGCTTAATCCTTGAAGCTTTCTTT
>.|few|TRBJ2-1|TRBV15
CATAMYPNNEQFF
TGTGCCACCGCAATGTATCCGAACAATGAGCAGTTCTTC
>.|many|TRBJ2-1|TRBV5-5
CASSLAPTTEEQFF
TGTGCCAGCAGCTTGGCACCCACGACCGAGGAGCAGTTCTTC
>.|many|TRBJ1-1|TRBV12-3/TRBV12-4
CASSFNTEAFF
TGTGCCAGCAGCTTTAACACTGAAGCTTTCTTT
>.|few|TRBJ1-2|TRBV5-6
CASTLRGGEGYTF
TGTGCCAGCACCCTTCGGGGGGGGGAAGGCTACACCTTC
>.|many|TRBJ2-1|TRBV5-1
CASSLQGDVYNEQFF
TGCGCCAGCAGCTTGCAAGGGGACGTATACAATGAGCAGTTCTTC
>TRBD2|.|TRBJ2-1|TRBV6-5
CASSYSSGGAPSYNEQFF
TGTGCCAGCAGTTACTCAAGCGGGGGGGCCCCATCCTACAATGAGCAGTTCTTC
>.|.|TRBJ2-5|TRBV6-1
CASMTRLQETQYF
TGTGCCAGCATGACAAGGTTACAAGAGACCCAGTACTTC